The clone carrying this T cell receptor beta chain was picked up a small number of times. Its cognate antigen is unknown. The sample belongs to a study of CD8 T cells in ankylosing spondylitis. General study findings and limits: From matched ankylosing spondylitis synovial fluid, disease-linked clones were reportedly recovered at significantly enriched levels. Reports of some motif variants in reactive arthritis synovial fluid and blood predate this one.

Making the TCR beta libraries involved quantitative 5'-RACE with molecular barcodes. One entry per CDR3 protein, called by TCRdb with MiXCR from the 5' RACE reads. Of about 160,000 distinct CDR3 sequences detected, 18% appear once; the ten largest clones hold over 7%. The CDR3 has 12 residues. Trimming took 7 bases from V and 5 from J, leaving 8 bases between them. Per the germline V gene, CDR1 is SNHLY and CDR2 is FYNNEI. V and J are TRBV2 and TRBJ2-2, with a tentative D call TRBD1 (6 bases). The origin of this receptor is a male donor with ankylosing spondylitis or in good health (not recorded which). The sequencing sample was made of blood, either unsorted or a sorted T cell fraction (not recorded which). The DNA for the CDR3 is TGTGCCAGCACTACAGGGACCGGGGAGCTGTTTTTT. This encodes CASTTGTGELFF.